This entry lists 15 T cell receptor beta chains sequenced from one sample in a study of blood T cell repertoires in COVID-19. Clones were sequenced by immunoSEQ multiplex PCR, and TCRdb holds only the in-frame ones, with some missing. The repertoire includes some 110,000 clones, roughly nine tenths of them detected once, and 7.9% sits in the top ten. The specimen was peripheral blood. These receptors were obtained from a man aged 65 to 85 who had recovered from COVID-19.

The chain is built from TRBV5-8 and TRBJ2-5; 10 bases align to TRBD1. In germline, CDR1 is SGHTS, CDR2 YDEGEE. The CDR3 spans 15 residues. With 1 base clipped from V and 3 bases from J, the junction kept 3 bases outside the gene matches. The CDR3 is CASSLWGQGKETQYF. The CDR3, as DNA: TGTGCCAGCAGCTTGTGGGGACAGGGGAAAGAGACCCAGTACTTC.

The V and J genes are TRBV11-2 and TRBJ2-7; tentative D call: TRBD1 (6 bases). Trimming removed 4 bases from V and 3 bases from J, with 13 bases in between. CDR1 is SGHAT, CDR2 FQNNGV, per germline. The CDR3 is 14 residues long. The CDR3 sequence: CASSSTSDSYEQYF. The CDR3 DNA follows: TGTGCCAGCAGCTCCACCTCGGACAGCTACGAGCAGTACTTC.

This clone was counted once. The chain is built from TRBV29-1 and TRBJ1-5; D is ambiguous. Deletions cut 5 bases from V and 5 bases from J, with 13 bases between. Germline assignment: CDR1 SQVTM and CDR2 ANQGSEA. CDR3 length equals 13 residues. This CDR3 reads CSVLVRLDQPQHF. For the CDR3, the DNA is TGCAGCGTTTTGGTTCGGTTGGATCAGCCCCAGCATTTT.

The V gene is TRBV4-1, the J gene TRBJ2-7, with 8 nucleotides matching TRBD1. Per germline, CDR1 MGHRA and CDR2 YSYEKL. The length of the CDR3 is 18 residues. J gave up 1 base and V 1 base, and 12 bases lay outside the gene matches. The CDR3 reads CASSQGPASRGLSYEQYF. The CDR3 DNA follows: TGCGCCAGCAGCCAAGGGCCCGCGTCCAGGGGGCTTTCCTACGAGCAGTACTTC.

CDR3 protein: CSVAWELGEQYF. The CDR3 nucleotides are TGCAGCGTGGCGTGGGAGTTAGGCGAGCAGTACTTC. The rearrangement joins TRBV29-1 to TRBJ2-7, with a weak D call TRBD2 (5 bases). Trimming removed 6 bases at V and 6 bases at J, with 15 bases between. This CDR3 contains 12 residues. Germline lookup yields CDR1 SQVTM and CDR2 ANQGSEA.

The chain is built from TRBV7-2 and TRBJ2-1; 11 nucleotides align to TRBD2. J lost 3 bases, V lost 4 bases, and 8 bases had no gene match. The CDR3 spans 17 residues. Germline-derived CDR1 and CDR2 are SGHTA and FQGNSA. The DNA for the CDR3 is TGTGCCAGCAGCTCTTACGGACTAGCGGGTTACTACAATGAGCAGTTCTTC. This encodes CASSSYGLAGYYNEQFF. The entire variable domain, with the rest obtained from reference TRBV7-2 and TRBJ2-1, is as follows: GAGVSQSPSNKVTEKGKDVELRCDPISGHTALYWYRQSLGQGLEFLIYFQGNSAPDKSGLPSDRFSAERTGGSVSTLTIQRTQQEDSAVYLCASSSYGLAGYYNEQFFGPGTRLTVL.

The rearrangement links TRBV5-1 to TRBJ2-3; 8 bases agree with TRBD1. Trimming cost V 0 bases and J 4 bases; bases outside gene matches: 4. Per germline, CDR1 SGHRS and CDR2 YFSETQ. The CDR3 extends over 15 amino acids. CDR3 nucleotide sequence: TGCGCCAGCAGCTTGGGACAGGGGTTTTCAGATACGCAGTATTTT. Translated, it gives CASSLGQGFSDTQYF.

The chain combines TRBV5-4 with TRBJ1-1, with D maybe TRBD1 (5 bases). Trimming removed 2 bases at V and 3 bases at J, with 14 bases between. CDR3 length: 15 residues. Per the germline V gene, CDR1 is SGHNT and CDR2 is YYREEE (reference sequence). CDR3 sequence (DNA): TGTGCCAGCAGCTTTGTGCTATCGGGGGACACTGAAGCTTTCTTT. Protein: CASSFVLSGDTEAFF.

The chain uses TRBV6-5 and TRBJ2-7; 9 bases are a match to TRBD1. V lost 0 bases, J lost 1 base, and 1 base stayed unmatched. CDR1 and CDR2 from the germline V gene are MNHEY and SVGAGI. The CDR3 is 15 amino acids. The CDR3 loop is CASSYSGQGSYEQYF. In nucleotides, the CDR3 is TGTGCCAGCAGTTACTCGGGACAGGGTTCCTACGAGCAGTACTTC.

This chain uses TRBV7-8 with TRBJ2-1, with D possibly matching TRBD2 (5 bases). Germline V gene lookup returns CDR1 SGHVS and CDR2 FQNEAQ. The CDR3 is 16 amino acids. V was cut by 0 bases and J by 4 bases, with 13 bases left in between. For the CDR3, the DNA is TGTGCCAGCAGCTTAGCGACGTCAGGACTTTACAATGAGCAGTTCTTC. It specifies CASSLATSGLYNEQFF.

The V call is TRBV7-3, the J call TRBJ2-1; no clear D. The ends were cut back, 2 bases at V and 5 bases at J, with 13 bases in the middle. The CDR3 totals 15 residues. Germline V CDR1 and CDR2: SGHTA, FQGTGA. CDR3: CASSLDAQRDNEQFF. CDR3 coding DNA: TGTGCCAGCAGCTTAGACGCTCAGCGAGACAATGAGCAGTTCTTC.

J is TRBJ1-1 and V is TRBV7-2, with D uncertain. The ends were cut back, 5 bases at V and 4 bases at J, with 8 bases in the middle. The CDR3 extends over 12 amino acids. The germline V gene encodes CDR1 SGHTA and CDR2 FQGNSA. The CDR3 coding sequence is TGTGCCAGCAGCCTCTCCCGCACTGAAGCTTTCTTT. This translates into CASSLSRTEAFF.

This sequence joins TRBV9 and TRBJ2-7; a weak D match, TRBD2 (6 bases). The CDR3 is made up of 15 amino acids. Trimming cost V 0 bases and J 6 bases, with 16 bases left between them. The germline CDR1 and CDR2 sequences are SGDLS and YYNGEE. The CDR3: CASSVGWGVSSEQYF. DNA of the CDR3: TGTGCCAGCAGCGTAGGATGGGGGGTTAGTTCCGAGCAGTACTTC.

The genes are TRBV6-5 and TRBJ2-1; D may be TRBD2 (5 bases). The CDR3 extends over 14 amino acids. The V and J ends lost 8 bases and 3 bases respectively, with 14 bases between them. Per the germline V gene, CDR1 is MNHEY and CDR2 is SVGAGI. CDR3 residues: CASGWASSYNEQFF. In nucleotides, the CDR3 is TGTGCCAGCGGCTGGGCTAGCAGCTACAATGAGCAGTTCTTC.

This chain joins TRBV6-5 and TRBJ2-1; 8 bases match TRBD2. The CDR3 consists of 15 residues. Germline V lookup: CDR1 MNHEY, CDR2 SVGAGI. Trimming removed 8 bases from V and 6 bases from J; junction bases left unmatched: 12. CDR3 protein: CASRVSGLAGNEQFF. CDR3 in DNA: TGTGCCAGCCGAGTTTCCGGGCTAGCGGGCAATGAGCAGTTCTTC.